The clone carrying this T cell receptor beta chain was seen more than once but under ten times. TCRdb used MiXCR to reprocess the 5' RACE reads, holding one entry per CDR3 protein. The data contain about 60,000 distinct CDR3 sequences, roughly 16% of them singletons. The data stem from a study of T cells of healthy individuals. The sequence derives from a human donor in good health.

CDR3 nucleotides: TGTGCCACCAGTGACAGGTTTGGAAACACCATATATTTT. Protein sequence: CATSDRFGNTIYF. The chain uses TRBV24-1 and TRBJ1-3; D uncertain. Trimming took 4 bases from V and 3 from J, leaving 6 bases between them. Germline assignment: CDR1 KGHDR and CDR2 SFDVKD. The CDR3 totals 13 residues.